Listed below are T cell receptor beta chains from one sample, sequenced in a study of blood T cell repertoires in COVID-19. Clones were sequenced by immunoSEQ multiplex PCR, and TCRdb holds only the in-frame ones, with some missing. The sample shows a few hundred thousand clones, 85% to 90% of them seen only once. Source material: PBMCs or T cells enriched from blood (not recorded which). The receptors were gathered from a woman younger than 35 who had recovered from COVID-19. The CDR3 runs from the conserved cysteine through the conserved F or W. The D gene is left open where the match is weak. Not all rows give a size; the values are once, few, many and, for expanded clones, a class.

CAISESEEGNYEQYF TGTGCCATCAGTGAGTCCGAGGAAGGTAACTACGAGCAGTACTTC few TRBV10-3 . TRBJ2-7
CASSRLVTGGSGANVLTF TGTGCCAGCAGCCGCTTAGTGACAGGGGGCTCTGGGGCCAACGTCCTGACTTTC . TRBV11-2 TRBD1 TRBJ2-6
CASSSGAPSGEAFF TGTGCCAGCAGCTCCGGAGCGCCGTCGGGTGAAGCTTTCTTT . TRBV5-6 . TRBJ1-1
CASSLGGMGSQPQHF TGTGCCAGCAGCTTAGGGGGTATGGGGAGTCAGCCCCAGCATTTT . TRBV7-9 . TRBJ1-5
CASGGTGLKIQALHF TGTGCCAGCGGAGGGACAGGTCTTAAAATTCAGGCCCTCCACTTT few TRBV6-5 TRBD1 TRBJ1-6
CASSLLVGRGKNIQYF TGTGCCAGCAGTTTATTGGTCGGCAGGGGAAAAAACATTCAGTACTTC . TRBV27 . TRBJ2-4
CASSQDDRRTEAFF TGCGCCAGCAGCCAAGATGATCGGAGAACTGAAGCTTTCTTT . TRBV4-3 . TRBJ1-1
CASSEQRSGVVTYEQYF TGTGCCAGCAGTGAACAGAGGAGCGGGGTCGTAACCTACGAGCAGTACTTC . TRBV2 TRBD2 TRBJ2-7
CASRSGQGRTGANVLTF TGTGCCAGCAGATCGGGACAGGGGAGGACTGGGGCCAACGTCCTGACTTTC . TRBV2 TRBD1 TRBJ2-6
CASSPPLRPGANTEAFF TGTGCCAGCTCACCACCGTTAAGGCCAGGGGCGAACACTGAAGCTTTCTTT . TRBV18 . TRBJ1-1
CASSSRGANYGYTF TGCGCCAGCAGCTCCCGGGGGGCTAACTATGGCTACACCTTC . TRBV4-3 . TRBJ1-2
CASGLRGERSPLHF TGTGCCAGCGGACTCAGGGGTGAGCGGTCACCCCTCCACTTT . TRBV2 . TRBJ1-6
CASSQDMVWSKETQYF TGTGCCAGCAGCCAAGATATGGTGTGGTCTAAAGAGACCCAGTACTTC . TRBV3-1/TRBV3-2 . TRBJ2-5
CASSQGQETQYF TGTGCCAGCAGCCAGGGGCAAGAGACCCAGTACTTC . TRBV6-2/TRBV6-3 . TRBJ2-5
CASSDRGCLGTGELFF TGTGCCAGCAGTGACAGGGGCTGTCTTGGCACCGGGGAGCTGTTTTTT . TRBV21-1 . TRBJ2-2
CATKGGDNYGYTF TGTGCCACCAAGGGAGGGGATAACTATGGCTACACCTTC . TRBV12-3/TRBV12-4 . TRBJ1-2
CASSVDGGSEQFF TGTGCCAGCAGCGTAGACGGGGGGAGTGAGCAGTTCTTC . TRBV9 TRBD2 TRBJ2-1
CASSQQYGTGGYGYTF TGCGCCAGCAGCCAACAGTACGGGACAGGGGGCTATGGCTACACCTTC once TRBV4-1 TRBD1 TRBJ1-2
CASSTGTGNYGYTF TGTGCCAGCAGCACCGGGACAGGGAACTATGGCTACACCTTC once TRBV7-3 TRBD1 TRBJ1-2
CAWSIGTASGNTIYF TGTGCCTGGAGTATAGGGACAGCCTCTGGAAACACCATATATTTT once TRBV30 TRBD1 TRBJ1-3